The sequence of this TCR beta chain was determined in a study of T cells in women clearing cervical HPV infection. On the study more broadly: Cases: HPV16-related CIN3 or worse on histology, a couple of invasive cancers. Overall study results and limits: Controls had more TRBV6-7 (0.16%) than cases (about 0.11%). It is unknown whether associations predate infection; no effector/memory or HPV-specific sorting.

On this clone: Its antigen remains unknown. The read falls 3 residues short of the CDR3 end, and the missing part is taken from the germline J gene.

CDR3 size: 16 residues. The ends were cut back, 2 bases at V and 0 bases at J, with 11 bases in the middle. Germline lookup yields CDR1 MNHNS and CDR2 SASEGT. HPV was found by MY09/MY11 PCR and dot-blot genotyping. Clones were sequenced by immunoSEQ multiplex PCR, and TCRdb holds only the in-frame ones, with some missing. Its listing shows tens of thousands of clones. Sequencing was performed on blood buffy coat. The rearrangement joins TRBV6-1 to TRBJ1-3; D is perhaps TRBD1 (5 bases). The source of this sequence is a woman between 18 and 70 years old with a cervical HPV16 infection that either progressed to CIN3+ or cleared (not recorded which). CDR3 sequence: CASSEHGRGSGNTIYF. The DNA read from the CDR3 is TGTGCCAGCAGTGAACACGGAAGGGGCTCTGGAAACACC.